This T cell receptor beta chain derives from a study of prognosis after radiotherapy for stage I lung cancer. This clonotype appeared many times. Two-round multiplex PCR amplified TCR beta CDR3 from genomic DNA. Specific primers for each TRBV and TRBJ gene were what first-round PCR used. TCRdb itself ran the multiplex PCR reads through MiXCR, one entry per CDR3 protein. The sample lists approximately 25,000 distinct CDR3 sequences; approximately 40% were seen once. The CDR3 is 14 amino acids. V lost 6 bases to trimming and J lost 0 bases, with 11 bases between them. The clonotype comes from a donor over 45 with non-small cell lung cancer. This chain connects TRBV12-3 or TRBV12-4 to TRBJ1-1; a weak D match, TRBD1 (6 bases). The sequencing here drew on PBMCs, taken before or after stereotactic body radiation therapy (not recorded which). CDR3 DNA sequence: TGTGCCAGCAGCCACGACAGGATGAACACTGAAGCTTTCTTT. It is translated as CASSHDRMNTEAFF.